Listed below are T cell receptor beta chains from one sample, sequenced in a study of identical twins. TCRdb redid the calling of the 5' RACE reads with MiXCR, one entry per CDR3 protein. This sample has more than 650,000 distinct CDR3 sequences, with around 6.1% found just once. The sample comprised naive T cells sorted from blood. All receptors come from a young man in good health. Each CDR3 is given with its conserved first and last residue. Fields, in order: D gene, J gene, V gene, clone size, CDR3 DNA, CDR3 protein. D genes are given only for firm matches. Clone size appears in some rows only: once, few, many, or a class for an expanded clone.

. | TRBJ1-3 | TRBV7-2 | . | TGTGCCAGCAGCTTAGAGGGGTTGGCTAGAAACACCATATATTTT | CASSLEGLARNTIYF
. | TRBJ2-1 | TRBV6-2/TRBV6-3 | few | TGTGCCAGTCAGCGAGCCGGGAGAAAGAATGAGCAGTTCTTC | CASQRAGRKNEQFF
. | TRBJ2-5 | TRBV20-1 | many | TGCAGTGCCAAACGAGCGGGTGTCATCCAAGAGACCCAGTACTTC | CSAKRAGVIQETQYF
TRBD2 | TRBJ2-7 | TRBV12-3/TRBV12-4 | many | TGTGCCACCACTGCCGGGACTAGCGGAAAGCAGTACTTC | CATTAGTSGKQYF
. | TRBJ2-3 | TRBV4-3 | few | TGCGCCAGCAGCCAGCAGATCACAGATACGCAGTATTTT | CASSQQITDTQYF
TRBD1 | TRBJ2-5 | TRBV7-9 | many | TGTGCCAGCAGCCACGGACAGGGTAAAGAGACCCAGTACTTC | CASSHGQGKETQYF
TRBD2 | TRBJ2-1 | TRBV20-1 | many | TGCAGTGCGCTGGGACTAGCGGGCTTAAGCGAGCAGTTCTTC | CSALGLAGLSEQFF
. | TRBJ2-5 | TRBV4-1 | . | TGCGCCAGCAGCCAACTTCTGGACTACAAAGAGACCCAGTACTTC | CASSQLLDYKETQYF
. | TRBJ1-1 | TRBV20-1 | many | TGCAGTGCTAGGGATCCGCAGAACACTGAAGCTTTCTTT | CSARDPQNTEAFF
TRBD2 | TRBJ2-1 | TRBV12-3/TRBV12-4 | few | TGTGCCAGCAGTTTAGGTGGGGCTAGCGGGCTCCGCAATGAGCAGTTCTTC | CASSLGGASGLRNEQFF
TRBD2 | TRBJ2-1 | TRBV29-1 | few | TGCAGCGTTCGAGGGAGGGCCTTTAATGAGCAGTTCTTC | CSVRGRAFNEQFF
. | TRBJ2-3 | TRBV6-2/TRBV6-3 | few | TGTGCCAGCAGTTACTCAGTGACTAGTGGCGGCACAGATACGCAGTATTTT | CASSYSVTSGGTDTQYF
TRBD1 | TRBJ1-1 | TRBV6-2/TRBV6-3 | . | TGTGCCAGCAGGAGCACAGGGGGACGCGCTTTCTTT | CASRSTGGRAFF
TRBD2 | TRBJ2-5 | TRBV4-1 | few | TGCGCCAGCAGCCCTGGACTAGCGGGGAGGCGAGAGACCCAGTACTTC | CASSPGLAGRRETQYF
. | TRBJ1-4 | TRBV18 | . | TGTGCCAGCTCACCATCGGAAGGGCCCATAGCAGGGGAAAAACTGTTTTTT | CASSPSEGPIAGEKLFF
. | TRBJ2-5 | TRBV5-1 | many | TGTGCCAGCTCTTTGACAGGCGCAGAGACCCAGTACTTC | CASSLTGAETQYF
. | TRBJ2-5 | TRBV20-1 | many | TGCAGTGCCCCCGGAGGGACAGCTCAAGAGACCCAGTACTTC | CSAPGGTAQETQYF
. | TRBJ2-1 | TRBV7-8 | . | TGTGCCAGCAGCTCTTGGTCGACTATATCTTACAATGAGCAGTTCTTC | CASSSWSTISYNEQFF
TRBD2 | TRBJ2-1 | TRBV29-1 | few | TGCAGCGTTCAAACCGGGAGGCATGAGCAGTTCTTC | CSVQTGRHEQFF
. | TRBJ1-2 | TRBV7-3 | . | TGTGCCAGCAGCTTCCGGACCCAAAAAGACTATGGCTACACCTTC | CASSFRTQKDYGYTF
. | TRBJ2-7 | TRBV7-2 | once | TGTGCCAGCAGTGATTCCCCGGTCGACTACGAGCAGTACTTC | CASSDSPVDYEQYF
TRBD1 | TRBJ1-2 | TRBV4-2 | many | TGTGCCAGCAGCCAAGGACAGGGGCTGTCCCATAGCTATGGCTACACCTTC | CASSQGQGLSHSYGYTF